Below, 7 T cell receptor beta chains from the same sample are listed, as sequenced in a study of CD8+ T cells in alopecia areata. Treatment noted: oral pan-JAK inhibitor, 5-10 mg twice daily. RNA extraction was followed by reverse transcription into cDNA, which acted as the sequencing template. Using immunoSEQ multiplex PCR, the repertoire was profiled, and TCRdb retains in-frame clones only, with some absent. Here the sample spans under 250,000 clones, 50% to 60% being singletons. Source: CD4+ T cells sorted from blood, taken at week 4, from a patient treated with tofacitinib. The source is a human donor with alopecia areata.

The chain employs TRBV9 and TRBJ2-1; 8 bases agree with TRBD2. CDR3 size: 15 residues. Trimming cost V 0 bases and J 6 bases; bases outside gene matches: 5. Germline values: CDR1 SGDLS, CDR2 YYNGEE. CDR3 nucleotide sequence: TGTGCCAGCAGCGTAGCGGGAGGGACCTCCAATGAGCAGTTCTTC. Its translation: CASSVAGGTSNEQFF.

The chain links TRBV6-5 to TRBJ1-2, with TRBD1 identical over 9 bases. Germline V CDR1 and CDR2: MNHEY, SVGAGI. This CDR3 is 15 amino acids long. V shed 8 bases, J shed 4 bases, and the junction held 11 bases outside the gene matches. The CDR3 spells CASRLQGAQGYGYTF. DNA of the CDR3: TGTGCCAGCCGTTTACAGGGGGCGCAGGGCTATGGCTACACCTTC.

The V call is TRBV9, the J call TRBJ2-5; TRBD1 matches 7 bases. Germline V gene lookup returns CDR1 SGDLS and CDR2 YYNGEE. The CDR3 runs 15 residues. V trimming: 1 base; J trimming: 3 bases; junction bases outside the gene matches: 6. CDR3 residues: CASSVWDSPKETQYF. In DNA form, the CDR3 reads TGTGCCAGCAGCGTATGGGACAGCCCAAAAGAGACCCAGTACTTC.

The chain joins TRBV30 to TRBJ2-5, with D maybe TRBD2 (5 bases). This CDR3 is built from 12 residues. The V gene lost 1 base and the J gene lost 5 bases, with 8 bases spanning the gap. Germline values: CDR1 GTSNPN, CDR2 SVGIG (reference sequence). Here the CDR3 DNA reads TGTGCCTGGAGTGCCGGGGTCGAGACCCAGTACTTC. This translates into CAWSAGVETQYF.

The chain has TRBV11-3 and TRBJ1-6; D is ambiguous. The V gene lost 4 bases and the J gene lost 7 bases, with 2 bases spanning the gap. Germline assignment: CDR1 SGHNT and CDR2 YENEEA. This CDR3 has 11 amino acids. The CDR3 loop reads CASSSNSPLHF. In DNA, the CDR3 is TGTGCCAGCAGCTCAAATTCACCCCTCCACTTT.

The chain is built from TRBV19 and TRBJ1-2; tentative D call: TRBD1 (6 bases). The CDR3 has 18 residues. V was pared by 3 bases and J by 7 bases, with 27 bases between. Per the germline V gene, CDR1 is LNHDA and CDR2 is SQIVND (reference sequence). CDR3 sequence reads: CASSIETRYPPGEGGYTF. Written as DNA, the CDR3 is TGTGCCAGTAGTATTGAGACCCGCTACCCTCCAGGGGAAGGTGGCTACACCTTC.

The count of this clone is one. The rearrangement links TRBV30 to TRBJ1-1; D remains unclear. V lost 4 bases and J 8 bases, leaving 11 bases between the germline ends. This CDR3 contains 11 residues. The germline gives CDR1 GTSNPN, CDR2 SVGIG (reference sequence). CDR3 sequence reads: CAWNQRGEAFF. In DNA, the CDR3 is TGTGCCTGGAACCAACGCGGGGAAGCTTTCTTT.